The rows below give T cell receptor beta chains drawn from one sample of a study of blood T cell repertoires in COVID-19. This table comes from immunoSEQ multiplex PCR, and its TCRdb copy is limited to in-frame clones, with some not included. The sample includes around 140,000 clones, less than 90% seen only once; the top ten take 8.5% to 9%. Sequenced input: peripheral blood. The receptors originated from a man between 25 and 39 years old with COVID-19, enrolled during active disease. CDR3s include the opening cysteine and the closing phenylalanine or tryptophan. The D gene is left open where the match is weak.

d_gene: .
j_gene: TRBJ1-1
v_gene: TRBV6-6
CDR3nt: TGTGCCAGCAGGCGGGACGGGGCCACTGAAGCTTTCTTT
CDR3aa: CASRRDGATEAFF

d_gene: TRBD1
j_gene: TRBJ1-2
v_gene: TRBV6-6
CDR3nt: TGTGCCAGCAGTTACTCGGGACAGGGCCGGGATTATGGCTACACCTTC
CDR3aa: CASSYSGQGRDYGYTF

d_gene: TRBD2
j_gene: TRBJ2-5
v_gene: TRBV29-1
CDR3nt: TGCAGCGTCCGACTAGCGGGAGGGCCGGAGCAAGAGACCCAGTACTTC
CDR3aa: CSVRLAGGPEQETQYF

d_gene: TRBD2
j_gene: TRBJ2-3
v_gene: TRBV7-9
CDR3nt: TGTGCCAGCAGCTTCCTAGCGGGAGGGACAGATACGCAGTATTTT
CDR3aa: CASSFLAGGTDTQYF

d_gene: TRBD1
j_gene: TRBJ2-2
v_gene: TRBV18
CDR3nt: TGTGCCAGCTCACCAAGTGGGCAGGGGGAGACCGGGGAGCTGTTTTTT
CDR3aa: CASSPSGQGETGELFF

d_gene: TRBD2
j_gene: TRBJ2-7
v_gene: TRBV12-3/TRBV12-4
CDR3nt: TGTGCCAGCAGCGGGGGGGAGCAGTACTTC
CDR3aa: CASSGGEQYF

d_gene: .
j_gene: TRBJ1-2
v_gene: TRBV11-2
CDR3nt: TGTGCCAGCAGCCCTCTAGTCCGTAACTATGGCTACACCTTC
CDR3aa: CASSPLVRNYGYTF

d_gene: TRBD2
j_gene: TRBJ2-2
v_gene: TRBV28
CDR3nt: TGTGCCAGCGGTACTAGCGGCCAAGCAACCGGGGAGCTGTTTTTT
CDR3aa: CASGTSGQATGELFF

d_gene: .
j_gene: TRBJ2-1
v_gene: TRBV2
CDR3nt: TGTGCCAGCCGGCGGGAAGTTGAGCAGTTCTTC
CDR3aa: CASRREVEQFF

d_gene: .
j_gene: TRBJ2-1
v_gene: TRBV24-1
CDR3nt: TGTGCCACCAGATCAGGGGAATCCTACAATGAGCAGTTCTTC
CDR3aa: CATRSGESYNEQFF

d_gene: .
j_gene: TRBJ2-7
v_gene: TRBV7-2
CDR3nt: TGTGCCAGCAGCTTACCCGGACAGTCGGGGCAGTACTTC
CDR3aa: CASSLPGQSGQYF